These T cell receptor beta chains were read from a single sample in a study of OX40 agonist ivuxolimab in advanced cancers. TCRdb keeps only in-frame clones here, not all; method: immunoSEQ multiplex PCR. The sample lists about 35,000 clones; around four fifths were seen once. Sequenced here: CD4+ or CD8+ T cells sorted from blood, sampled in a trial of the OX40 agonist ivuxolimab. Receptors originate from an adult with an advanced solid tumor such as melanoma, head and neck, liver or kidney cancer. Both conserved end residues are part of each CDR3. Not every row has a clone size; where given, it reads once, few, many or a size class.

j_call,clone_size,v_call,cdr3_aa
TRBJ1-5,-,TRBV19,CASSIPERGNQPQHF
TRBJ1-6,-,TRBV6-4,CASSEGTGGLSPLHF
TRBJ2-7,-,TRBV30,CAWSVKSEQYF
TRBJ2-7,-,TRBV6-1,CASRTQGAYEQYF
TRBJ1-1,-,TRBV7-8,CASSMWGPLGTEAFF
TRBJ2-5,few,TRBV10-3,CAISATPRETQYF
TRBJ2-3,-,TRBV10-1,CASSDRGLTDTQYF
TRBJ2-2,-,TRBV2,CASSDLTGARSDTGELFF
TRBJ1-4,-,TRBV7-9,CASSPAMKGLFF
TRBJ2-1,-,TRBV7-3,CASSSRGALGDEQFF
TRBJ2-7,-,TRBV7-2,CASSPRDRTPNEQYF
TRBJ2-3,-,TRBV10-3,CAISRDTTDTQYF
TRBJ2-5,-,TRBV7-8,CASSSPLGIQYF
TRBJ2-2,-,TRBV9,CASSVRTGGSTGELFF
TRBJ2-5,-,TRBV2,CASSEGYQETQYF
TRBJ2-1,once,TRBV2,CASSEGRLTYNEQFF
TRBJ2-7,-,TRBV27,CASSLRAGFYEQYF
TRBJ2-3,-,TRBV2,CASSDSRQINTDTQYF
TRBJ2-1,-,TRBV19,CASSGSVEQFF
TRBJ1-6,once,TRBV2,CASSEWGTGNSPLHF
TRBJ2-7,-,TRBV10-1,CASSGTGGPAEQYF
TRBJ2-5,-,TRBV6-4,CASPKPGQGASETQYF
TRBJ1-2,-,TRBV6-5,CASSTGFEITF